The 9 T cell receptor beta chains in this list originate from one sample, sequenced in a study of prognosis after radiotherapy for stage I lung cancer. The genomic DNA TCR beta CDR3 region underwent two rounds of multiplex PCR. Primers were specific to each TRBV and TRBJ gene in first-round PCR. TCRdb redid the calling of the multiplex PCR reads with MiXCR, one entry per CDR3 protein. The table has 30,000 to 40,000 distinct CDR3 sequences, around a third seen once. This specimen was PBMCs, taken before or after stereotactic body radiation therapy (not recorded which). Every receptor here comes from a donor aged 50 or older with non-small cell lung cancer.

At least ten counts were recorded for this clonotype. The chain uses TRBV9 and TRBJ2-1, with D perhaps given as TRBD1 or TRBD2 (7 bases each). Trimming stripped 4 bases from V and 0 bases from J, with 17 bases between. The CDR3 consists of 17 residues. Per the germline V gene, CDR1 is SGDLS and CDR2 is YYNGEE. The CDR3 DNA is TGTGCCAGCAGCTCAGGGGGGGAGGGGTTCTCCTACAATGAGCAGTTCTTC. Translating gives CASSSGGEGFSYNEQFF.

This clonotype was found many times. The chain has TRBV10-2 and TRBJ2-3, with D perhaps TRBD2 (5 bases). This CDR3 has 16 residues. The germline V gene has CDR1 WSHSY and CDR2 SAAADI. The ends were cut back, 0 bases at V and 4 bases at J, with 14 bases in the middle. CDR3 DNA sequence: TGCGCCAGCAGTGAGTCGCCGGGGTTCGTGGCAGATACGCAGTATTTT. Amino acids: CASSESPGFVADTQYF.

A note on this clonotype: This likely traces to a read error, being one base from a far larger clone. The rearrangement links TRBV5-8 to TRBJ1-2, with D tentatively TRBD1 (5 bases). Trimming pared 4 bases from V and 1 base from J, leaving 8 bases between. CDR1 and CDR2 (germline): SGHTS, YDEGEE. The CDR3 has 13 residues. CDR3 protein: CASSPDINYGYTF. The CDR3 DNA follows: TGTGCCAGCAGCCCGGACATTAACTATGGCTACACCTTC.

This clonotype showed up many times. This chain joins TRBV20-1 and TRBJ1-3, with D hard to call. V lost 0 bases to trimming and J lost 1 base, with 7 bases between them. The germline gives CDR1 DFQATT, CDR2 SNEGSKA (reference sequence). The CDR3 totals 14 residues. The CDR3 DNA reads TGCAGTGCTAGAGATCAAGTATCTGGAAACACCATATATTTT. Protein product: CSARDQVSGNTIYF.

At least ten counts were recorded for this clonotype. V gene TRBV6-5 combines with J gene TRBJ1-2; D gene ambiguous. The CDR3 loop spans 13 amino acids. With 2 bases removed from V and 5 bases from J, the gap between germline ends came to 9 bases. Germline-derived CDR1 and CDR2 are MNHEY and SVGAGI. CDR3 sequence: CASSYVPNYGYTF. In DNA, the CDR3 is TGTGCCAGCAGTTACGTACCGAATTATGGCTACACCTTC.

The chain carries TRBV6-5 and TRBJ2-7, with D possibly matching TRBD1 (6 bases). The V and J ends lost 2 bases and 7 bases respectively, with 9 bases between them. Germline-derived CDR1 and CDR2 are MNHEY and SVGAGI. The CDR3 covers 12 residues. The CDR3 DNA is TGTGCCAGCAGTTACCGAGGGACAGAGCAGTACTTC. Translating it yields CASSYRGTEQYF.

This clonotype was detected many times. The chain couples TRBV6-1 to TRBJ2-2, with TRBD1 matching 10 bases. The V gene's germline CDR1 is MNHNS and CDR2 SASEGT. V gave up 5 bases and J gave up 4 bases; unmatched junction bases: 4. This CDR3 region has 15 residues. This chain's CDR3 is CASSPGQGSTGELFF. The CDR3 nucleotides read TGTGCCAGCAGTCCGGGACAGGGGTCCACCGGGGAGCTGTTTTTT.

This clonotype was observed at least ten times. The rearrangement links TRBV3-1 to TRBJ1-2; 10 bases agree with TRBD1. Germline-derived CDR1 and CDR2 are LGHDT and YNNKEL (reference sequence). This CDR3 has 15 residues. Trimming took 6 bases from V and 7 from J; bases not matched to a gene: 11. The CDR3 spells CASSPKAGQGTGYTF. CDR3 bases: TGTGCCAGCAGTCCAAAAGCGGGACAGGGGACTGGCTACACCTTC.

The rearrangement links TRBV20-1 to TRBJ1-2; no clear D. CDR3 size: 14 residues. Germline CDR1 reads DFQATT; CDR2 reads SNEGSKA (reference sequence). The V end lost 3 bases, the J end lost 6 bases, and 17 bases lay between the germline ends. The chain's CDR3 is CSASNDMWNHGYTF. The CDR3, as DNA: TGCAGTGCTAGTAACGACATGTGGAATCATGGCTACACCTTC.